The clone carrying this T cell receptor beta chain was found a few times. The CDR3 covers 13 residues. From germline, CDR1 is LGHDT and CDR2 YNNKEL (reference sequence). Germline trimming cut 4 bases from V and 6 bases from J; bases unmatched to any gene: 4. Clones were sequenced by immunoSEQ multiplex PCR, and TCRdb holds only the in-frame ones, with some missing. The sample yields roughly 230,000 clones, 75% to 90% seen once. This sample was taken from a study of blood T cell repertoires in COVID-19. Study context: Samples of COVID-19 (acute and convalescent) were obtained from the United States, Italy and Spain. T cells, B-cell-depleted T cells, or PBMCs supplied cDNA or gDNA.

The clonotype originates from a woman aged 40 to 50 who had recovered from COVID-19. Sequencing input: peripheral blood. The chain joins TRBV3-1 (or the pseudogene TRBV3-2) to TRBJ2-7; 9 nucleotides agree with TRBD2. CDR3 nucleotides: TGTGCCAGCAGCCTCACAGCGGGGGGCGAGCAGTACTTC. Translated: CASSLTAGGEQYF.